This entry lists 3 T cell receptor beta chains sequenced from one sample in a study of Graves' ophthalmopathy and Graves' hyperthyroidism. Amplification of TCR beta CDR3 regions used RNA transcripts. The authors performed first-round RT-PCR with HTBI primers and then a second-round multiplex PCR. MiXCR was run by TCRdb on the multiplex PCR reads, yielding one entry per CDR3 protein. The data contain some 390,000 distinct CDR3 sequences, approximately 20% of them singletons. Source material: peripheral blood. The receptors were sampled from a woman in her late teens or twenties with Graves' ophthalmopathy.

V gene TRBV4-2 combines with J gene TRBJ2-7; 15 bases map to TRBD2. V lost 4 bases and J lost 3; bases outside the gene matches: 16. Germline loops: CDR1 LGHNA, CDR2 YNFKEQ. The CDR3 is 20 amino acids. CDR3 DNA: TGTGCCAGCAGCCGGACCGCCGGGACTAGCGGGAGGACTAGCAACTACGAGCAGTACTTC. Protein product: CASSRTAGTSGRTSNYEQYF.

About this clonotype itself: Possible read error: a much larger clone is one base away. The V gene is TRBV24-1, the J gene TRBJ1-1, with 7 positions matching TRBD1. Germline V CDR1 and CDR2: KGHDR, SFDVKD. The V and J ends lost 7 bases and 9 bases, in that order; junction bases with no gene match: 7. The CDR3 runs 12 residues. In nucleotides, the CDR3 is TGTGCCACCAGGGGAGACAGGGTTCAAGCTTTCTTT. Its protein product is CATRGDRVQAFF.

The sample holds many counts of this clonotype. This chain connects TRBV7-2 to TRBJ2-7, with 7 bases matching TRBD2. Looked up from germline, CDR1 is SGHTA and CDR2 is FQGNSA. This CDR3 is built from 16 residues. V trimming: 2 bases; J trimming: 7 bases; junction bases outside the gene matches: 14. CDR3 sequence reads: CASSLMSSGPPGEQYF. As DNA, the CDR3 is TGTGCCAGCAGCTTAATGTCTAGCGGTCCCCCCGGGGAGCAGTACTTC.